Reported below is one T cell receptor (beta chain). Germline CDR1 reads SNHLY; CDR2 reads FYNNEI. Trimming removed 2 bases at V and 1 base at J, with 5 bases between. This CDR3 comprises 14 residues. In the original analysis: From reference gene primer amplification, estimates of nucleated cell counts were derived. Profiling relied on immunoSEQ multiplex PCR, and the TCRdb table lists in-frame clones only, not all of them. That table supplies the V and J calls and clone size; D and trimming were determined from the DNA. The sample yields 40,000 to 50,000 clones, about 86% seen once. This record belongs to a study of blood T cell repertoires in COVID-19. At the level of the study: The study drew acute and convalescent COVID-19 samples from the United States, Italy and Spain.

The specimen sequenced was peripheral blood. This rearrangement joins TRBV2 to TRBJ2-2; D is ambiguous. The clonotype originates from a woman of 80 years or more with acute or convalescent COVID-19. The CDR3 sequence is CASSEMRNTGELFF. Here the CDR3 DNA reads TGTGCCAGCAGTGAAATGAGGAACACCGGGGAGCTGTTTTTT.